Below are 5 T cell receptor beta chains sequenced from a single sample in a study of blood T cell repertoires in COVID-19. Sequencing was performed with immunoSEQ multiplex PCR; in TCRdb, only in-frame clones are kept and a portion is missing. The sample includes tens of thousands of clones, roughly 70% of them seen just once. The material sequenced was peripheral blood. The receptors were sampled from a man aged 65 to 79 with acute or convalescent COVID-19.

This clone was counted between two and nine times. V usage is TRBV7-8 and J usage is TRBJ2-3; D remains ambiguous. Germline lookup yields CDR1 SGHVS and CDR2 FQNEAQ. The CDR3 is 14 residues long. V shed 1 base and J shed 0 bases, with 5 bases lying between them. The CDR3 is CASSLVSSTDTQYF. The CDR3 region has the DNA TGTGCCAGCAGCTTAGTCTCTAGCACAGATACGCAGTATTTT. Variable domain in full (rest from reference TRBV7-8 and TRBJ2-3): GAGVSQSPRYKVAKRGQDVALRCDPISGHVSLFWYQQALGQGPEFLTYFQNEAQLDKSGLPSDRFFAERPEGSVSTLKIQRTQQEDSAVYLCASSLVSSTDTQYFGPGTRLTVL.

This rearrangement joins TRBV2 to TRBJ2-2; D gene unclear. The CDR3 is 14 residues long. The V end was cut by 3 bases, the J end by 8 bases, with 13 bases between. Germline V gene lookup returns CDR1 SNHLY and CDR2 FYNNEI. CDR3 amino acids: CASSEIRGPGELFF. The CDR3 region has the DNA TGTGCCAGCAGTGAGATCCGCGGTCCTGGGGAGCTGTTTTTT.

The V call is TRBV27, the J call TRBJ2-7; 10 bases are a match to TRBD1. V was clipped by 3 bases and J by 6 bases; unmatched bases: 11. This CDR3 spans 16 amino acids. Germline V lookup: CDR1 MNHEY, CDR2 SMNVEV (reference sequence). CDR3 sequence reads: CASSFYGDRGNPEQYF. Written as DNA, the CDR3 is TGTGCCAGCAGTTTTTATGGGGACAGGGGTAATCCCGAGCAGTACTTC.

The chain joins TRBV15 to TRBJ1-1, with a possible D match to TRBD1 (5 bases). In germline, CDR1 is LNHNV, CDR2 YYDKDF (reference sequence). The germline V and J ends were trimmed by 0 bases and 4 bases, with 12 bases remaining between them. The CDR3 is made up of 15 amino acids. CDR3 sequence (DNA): TGTGCCACCAGCAGAGAACCGGGCGGGGGCACTGAAGCTTTCTTT. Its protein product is CATSREPGGGTEAFF.

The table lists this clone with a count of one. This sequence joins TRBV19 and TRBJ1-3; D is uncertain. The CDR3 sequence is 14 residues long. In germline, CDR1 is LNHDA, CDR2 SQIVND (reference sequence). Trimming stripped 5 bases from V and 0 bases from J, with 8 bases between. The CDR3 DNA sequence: TGTGCCAGTAGTCCGAACTACTCTGGAAACACCATATATTTT. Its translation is CASSPNYSGNTIYF.